The source of this T cell receptor (beta chain) is a study of cytomegalovirus exposure and HLA in healthy donors. The wider study: Out of fewer than 400 genotyped donors, roughly 80% belonged to the Caucasian-associated ancestry cluster. Study-level results: Indistinguishable V segments, including TRBV6-2 and TRBV6-3, were excluded.

The PCR employed 60 Vbeta primers together with 13 Jbeta primers. Only in-frame clones appear in the TCRdb table, and some are missing; sequencing was by immunoSEQ multiplex PCR. The profile shows about 170,000 clones, approximately 81% of them singletons. The CDR3 spans 15 residues. Germline values: CDR1 SNHLY, CDR2 FYNNEI. Trimming removed 0 bases at V and 3 bases at J, with 8 bases between. Regarding this clone: The target antigen is unknown.

Healthy donors of bone marrow made up the group. The sequence came from a woman aged 18-30 years in good health and CMV-seronegative. The rearrangement links TRBV2 to TRBJ2-2; D may be TRBD1 (5 bases). The specimen was PBMCs. The CDR3 loop is CASSEAGADTGELFF. The CDR3 DNA follows: TGTGCCAGCAGTGAAGCAGGGGCGGACACCGGGGAGCTGTTTTTT.